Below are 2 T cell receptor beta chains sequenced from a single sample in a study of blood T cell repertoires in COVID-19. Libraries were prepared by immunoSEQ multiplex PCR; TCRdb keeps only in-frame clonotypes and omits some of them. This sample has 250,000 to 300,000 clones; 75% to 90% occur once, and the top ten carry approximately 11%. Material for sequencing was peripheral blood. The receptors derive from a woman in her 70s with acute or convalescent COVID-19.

CDR3 loop: CASSLRDRGRSPLHF. The CDR3 DNA is TGTGCCAGCAGCCTCCGGGACAGGGGACGCTCACCCCTCCACTTT. The chain joins TRBV3-1 (or the pseudogene TRBV3-2) to TRBJ1-6; TRBD1 aligns across 10 bases. CDR1 and CDR2 from the germline V gene are LGHDT and YNNKEL (reference sequence). The CDR3 is 15 residues long. The J segment lost 10 bases and the V segment lost 4 bases, leaving 7 bases of the junction unmatched.

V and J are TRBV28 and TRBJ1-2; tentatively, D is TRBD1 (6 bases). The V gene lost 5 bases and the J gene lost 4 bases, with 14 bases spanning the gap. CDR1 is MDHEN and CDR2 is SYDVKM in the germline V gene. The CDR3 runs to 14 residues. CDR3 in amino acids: CASSPTGRGYGYTF. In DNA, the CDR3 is TGTGCCAGCAGTCCCACAGGGAGGGGCTATGGCTACACCTTC.